Below are 26 T cell receptor beta chains sequenced from a single sample in a study of siplizumab effects on memory and regulatory T cells. Using immunoSEQ multiplex PCR, the repertoire was profiled, and TCRdb retains in-frame clones only, with some absent. Among 56,000 or so clones listed, around 97% were seen once. The sequenced material came from naive CD8+ T cells sorted from blood. The receptors here all came from a human donor in good health.

The V gene is TRBV19, the J gene TRBJ2-1; 9 nucleotides agree with TRBD2. The CDR3 sequence is 16 residues long. The V and J ends lost 0 bases and 7 bases, in that order; junction bases with no gene match: 7. From germline, CDR1 is LNHDA and CDR2 SQIVND (reference sequence). The chain's CDR3 is CASSIDVVAGVNEQFF. The CDR3 region has the DNA TGTGCCAGTAGTATAGATGTGGTAGCGGGGGTAAATGAGCAGTTCTTC.

The gene calls are TRBV10-1 and TRBJ2-5, with D tentatively TRBD1 or TRBD2 (5 bases each). This CDR3 is built from 15 residues. V was clipped by 6 bases and J by 5 bases, with 19 bases between them. Germline CDR1 WNHNN, CDR2 SYGVQD (reference sequence). The CDR3 DNA reads TGCGCCAGCAGCGAAACCCCGGGACGGAGGGAGACCCAGTACTTC. Its translation: CASSETPGRRETQYF.

The chain links TRBV29-1 to TRBJ2-5; 9 nucleotides align to TRBD1. The ends lost 3 bases at V and 3 bases at J; junction bases unmatched: 5. Germline-derived CDR1 and CDR2 are SQVTM and ANQGSEA. The CDR3 spans 14 residues. CDR3 coding DNA: TGCAGCGTTGATGCGAGGACAGGGGAAGAGACCCAGTACTTC. Its protein product is CSVDARTGEETQYF.

V and J are TRBV11-2 and TRBJ1-5; D might be TRBD1 (6 bases). The germline V gene encodes CDR1 SGHAT and CDR2 FQNNGV. Trimming stripped 2 bases from V and 6 bases from J, with 11 bases between. The CDR3 has 14 amino acids. Here the CDR3 reads CASSLQGRAQPQHF. The DNA of the CDR3 is TGTGCCAGCAGCTTACAGGGGCGGGCTCAGCCCCAGCATTTT.

The chain recombines TRBV7-9 with TRBJ1-5, with D tentatively TRBD1 (6 bases). V was trimmed by 1 base and J by 7 bases, leaving 11 bases between them. Germline assignment: CDR1 SEHNR and CDR2 FQNEAQ (reference sequence). The CDR3 contains 14 residues. In DNA form, the CDR3 reads TGTGCCAGCAGCTTAGGGGCAGGGGTACAGCCCCAGCATTTT. The encoded protein is CASSLGAGVQPQHF.

The chain recombines TRBV27 with TRBJ2-1; 10 bases are shared with TRBD2. Trimming at V came to 3 bases and at J to 7 bases, leaving 3 bases not matched to a gene. CDR3 length equals 14 residues. Germline CDR1 MNHEY, CDR2 SMNVEV (reference sequence). CDR3 region: CASSFGLAVNEQFF. The CDR3 DNA follows: TGTGCCAGCAGTTTCGGACTAGCGGTTAATGAGCAGTTCTTC.

V gene TRBV29-1 combines with J gene TRBJ2-6; perhaps TRBD1 as D (6 bases). CDR1 is SQVTM and CDR2 is ANQGSEA in the germline V gene. Between the trimmed V and J ends, which lost 7 bases and 0 bases, there was a span of 13 bases. CDR3 size: 15 residues. The DNA of the CDR3 is TGCAGCGCTACAGGGATTAGCTCTGGGGCCAACGTCCTGACTTTC. Translation: CSATGISSGANVLTF.

The chain couples TRBV30 to TRBJ2-1, with D tentatively TRBD2 (6 bases). Trimming stripped 6 bases from V and 4 bases from J, with 22 bases between. CDR1 GTSNPN and CDR2 SVGIG come from the germline V gene (reference sequence). This CDR3 has 16 residues. Here the CDR3 DNA reads TGTGCCTGTTCGGTCAGCTCTAGCGCCCTGTACAATGAGCAGTTCTTC. Its protein is CACSVSSSALYNEQFF.

This clone was recorded once. This chain joins TRBV19 and TRBJ2-1, with a possible D match to TRBD2 (5 bases). The germline V gene encodes CDR1 LNHDA and CDR2 SQIVND (reference sequence). V shed 3 bases and J shed 0 bases, with 9 bases lying between them. CDR3 length equals 15 residues. CDR3 in DNA: TGTGCCAGTAGTATCATAGCGAACTCCTACAATGAGCAGTTCTTC. Protein product: CASSIIANSYNEQFF.

The V and J genes are TRBV2 and TRBJ2-3; the match to TRBD2 covers 9 bases. This CDR3 is built from 18 residues. J was trimmed by 1 base and V by 6 bases; bases with no gene match: 14. Germline assignment: CDR1 SNHLY and CDR2 FYNNEI. The DNA of the CDR3 is TGTGCCAGCAGGGGCGGGAGGGCCAGAGGGGTAGGCACAGATACGCAGTATTTT. Translation gives CASRGGRARGVGTDTQYF. Together with reference TRBV2 and TRBJ2-3, the CDR3 gives the full variable domain: EPEVTQTPSHQVTQMGQEVILRCVPISNHLYFYWYRQILGQKVEFLVSFYNNEISEKSEIFDDQFSVERPDGSNFTLKIRSTKLEDSAMYFCASRGGRARGVGTDTQYFGPGTRLTVL.

The chain employs TRBV19 and TRBJ2-5, with a tentative D call TRBD1 (6 bases). The CDR3 loop spans 15 amino acids. CDR1 LNHDA and CDR2 SQIVND come from the germline V gene (reference sequence). Trimming left V 4 bases short and J 2 bases short, with 14 bases between. CDR3 sequence (DNA): TGTGCCAGTAGTACAGGACAGTCTAGGCAAGAGACCCAGTACTTC. Translated, it gives CASSTGQSRQETQYF.

V is TRBV4-3 and J is TRBJ1-2; unclear D gene. The CDR3 runs to 14 residues. Germline CDR1 reads LGHNA; CDR2 reads YSLEER. Trimming left V 1 base short and J 2 bases short, with 8 bases between. The CDR3 bases are TGCGCCAGCAGCCAAGTGGAGCTAAACTATGGCTACACCTTC. Residues: CASSQVELNYGYTF.

The chain's CDR3 is CASSEFPNEAFF. Here the CDR3 DNA reads TGCGCCAGCAGTGAGTTCCCGAATGAAGCTTTCTTT. V gene TRBV10-2 combines with J gene TRBJ1-1; no reliable D call. Per germline, CDR1 WSHSY and CDR2 SAAADI. The CDR3 consists of 12 residues. With 1 base removed from V and 7 bases from J, the gap between germline ends came to 7 bases.

The chain couples TRBV6-5 to TRBJ1-4, with 7 bases identical to TRBD1. The trim removed 10 bases at V and 7 bases at J, leaving 9 bases unmatched. The CDR3 has 13 residues. Germline-derived CDR1 and CDR2 are MNHEY and SVGAGI. CDR3: CATRTGASEKLFF. The CDR3 DNA follows: TGTGCCACCCGAACAGGGGCTAGTGAAAAACTGTTTTTT.

This clone occurred once. The rearrangement uses TRBV5-8 and TRBJ1-2; D might be TRBD1 (5 bases). Germline loops: CDR1 SGHTS, CDR2 YDEGEE. V was trimmed by 7 bases and J by 1 base, leaving 17 bases between them. This CDR3 has 15 amino acids. CDR3 loop: CASCLGEDCNYGYTF. As DNA, the CDR3 is TGTGCCAGCTGTTTGGGGGAGGATTGTAACTATGGCTACACCTTC.

The rearrangement joins TRBV6-1 to TRBJ2-3; D call uncertain. This CDR3 has 13 residues. Germline CDR1 is MNHNS and CDR2 is SASEGT. Trimming shortened V by 2 bases and J by 2 bases, and 5 bases separated the two germline ends. CDR3 sequence: CASSEWNTDTQYF. In DNA, the CDR3 is TGTGCCAGCAGTGAATGGAACACAGATACGCAGTATTTT.

The chain has TRBV9 and TRBJ2-5, with D tentatively TRBD2 (6 bases). The CDR3 extends over 15 amino acids. Germline values: CDR1 SGDLS, CDR2 YYNGEE. V lost 9 bases, J lost 5 bases, and 23 bases lay in between. As DNA, the CDR3 is TGTGCCACAAGTGAAACGGGAGTCGCTTGGGAGACCCAGTACTTC. It encodes CATSETGVAWETQYF.

V usage is TRBV15 and J usage is TRBJ2-1; TRBD2 agrees at 7 bases. The CDR3 runs to 15 residues. V was pared by 5 bases and J by 4 bases, with 8 bases of the junction left unmatched. In germline, CDR1 is LNHNV, CDR2 YYDKDF (reference sequence). The CDR3 reads CATSSYQGGYNEQFF. In nucleotides, the CDR3 is TGTGCCACCAGCTCTTATCAGGGAGGGTACAATGAGCAGTTCTTC.

The chain links TRBV30 to TRBJ2-1, with 8 nucleotides matching TRBD2. Germline CDR1 and CDR2: GTSNPN and SVGIG (reference sequence). J was trimmed by 8 bases and V by 2 bases; bases with no gene match: 14. CDR3 size: 16 residues. CDR3 in DNA: TGTGCCTGGAGTCGGTCCCACGGGAGGGCCATAGATGAGCAGTTCTTC. Amino acids: CAWSRSHGRAIDEQFF. The full variable domain, rest sourced from reference TRBV30 and TRBJ2-1, is SQTIHQWPATLVQPVGSPLSLECTVEGTSNPNLYWYRQAAGRGLQLLFYSVGIGQISSEVPQNLSASRPQDRQFILSSKKLLLSDSGFYLCAWSRSHGRAIDEQFFGPGTRLTVL.

The chain couples TRBV10-1 to TRBJ1-1, with D maybe TRBD1 (5 bases). The V end lost 4 bases, the J end lost 4 bases, and 13 bases lay between the germline ends. The length of the CDR3 is 14 residues. Germline V gene sequence: CDR1 WNHNN, CDR2 SYGVQD (reference sequence). The CDR3 reads CASSGAGISTEAFF. CDR3 DNA: TGCGCCAGCAGTGGCGCAGGGATAAGCACTGAAGCTTTCTTT.

The chain is built from TRBV28 and TRBJ2-7; D is unclear. The length of the CDR3 is 13 residues. Between the trimmed V and J ends, which lost 3 bases and 7 bases, there was a span of 13 bases. Germline CDR1 MDHEN, CDR2 SYDVKM. The CDR3, as DNA: TGTGCCAGCAGTTTTGCTGGACCTGATGAGCAGTACTTC. It is translated as CASSFAGPDEQYF.

For this clone: This sample also contains other DNA sequences that code for the same CDR3. This chain's CDR3 is CASSVEDGQETQYF. CDR3 in DNA: TGTGCCAGCAGCGTAGAGGACGGACAAGAGACCCAGTACTTC. V is TRBV9 and J is TRBJ2-5; D not resolved. V lost 0 bases, J lost 2 bases, and 8 bases lay in between. Germline-derived CDR1 and CDR2 are SGDLS and YYNGEE. CDR3 length equals 14 residues.

CDR3 nucleotides: TGTGCCAGCAGTTACGATGGATCTAACTATGGCTACACCTTC. The encoded protein is CASSYDGSNYGYTF. The rearrangement uses TRBV6-5 and TRBJ1-2; D uncertain. From germline, CDR1 is MNHEY and CDR2 SVGAGI. This CDR3 is 14 amino acids long. V was clipped by 2 bases and J by 0 bases, with 7 bases between them.

The rearrangement uses TRBV4-3 and TRBJ2-5; TRBD1 is a possible D gene (6 bases). From germline, CDR1 is LGHNA and CDR2 YSLEER. The V end was cut by 1 base, the J end by 5 bases, with 17 bases between. The CDR3 runs 16 residues. The DNA of the CDR3 is TGCGCCAGCAGCCAAGGGATAGACAGGCATGGGGAGACCCAGTACTTC. It translates to CASSQGIDRHGETQYF.

The CDR3 is CASSSSYSYNEQFF. The CDR3 DNA is TGTGCCAGCAGCTCCAGCTATTCCTACAATGAGCAGTTCTTC. This chain joins TRBV5-4 and TRBJ2-1; D gene ambiguous. Germline lookup yields CDR1 SGHNT and CDR2 YYREEE (reference sequence). This CDR3 has 14 residues. The V and J ends lost 3 bases and 1 base respectively, with 8 bases between them.

The chain is built from TRBV2 and TRBJ2-1; TRBD2 agrees at 9 bases. In germline, CDR1 is SNHLY, CDR2 FYNNEI. Trimming cost V 2 bases and J 8 bases; bases outside gene matches: 4. The CDR3 consists of 14 residues. The CDR3 loop is CASSELAGLHEQFF. The DNA of the CDR3 is TGTGCCAGCAGTGAACTAGCGGGACTTCATGAGCAGTTCTTC. The full variable domain, its missing parts supplied by reference TRBV2 and TRBJ2-1, is EPEVTQTPSHQVTQMGQEVILRCVPISNHLYFYWYRQILGQKVEFLVSFYNNEISEKSEIFDDQFSVERPDGSNFTLKIRSTKLEDSAMYFCASSELAGLHEQFFGPGTRLTVL.